A single sample is the source of the 5 T cell receptor beta chains below, sequenced in a study of blood T cell repertoires in COVID-19. Method: immunoSEQ multiplex PCR; TCRdb's copy keeps in-frame clones and lacks some. The sample shows 88,000 or so clones, about four fifths of them seen only once. What was sequenced was peripheral blood. Every receptor here comes from a human donor in a cohort sampled during active COVID-19.

This chain uses TRBV19 with TRBJ2-2; no firm D call. V was clipped by 6 bases and J by 3 bases, with 11 bases between them. CDR3 length: 14 amino acids. Germline CDR1 reads LNHDA; CDR2 reads SQIVND (reference sequence). CDR3 loop: CASRFELDTGELFF. In nucleotides, the CDR3 is TGTGCCAGTAGATTTGAGTTGGACACCGGGGAGCTGTTTTTT.

This CDR3 reads CASSLGLAGGNEQFF. Written as DNA, the CDR3 is TGTGCCAGCAGCCTCGGACTAGCGGGAGGCAATGAGCAGTTCTTC. The J gene is TRBJ2-1, the V gene TRBV6-6; 14 bases agree with TRBD2. This CDR3 spans 15 amino acids. Germline CDR1 MNHNY, CDR2 SVGAGI (reference sequence). After removal of 6 bases from V and 6 bases from J, the junction contained 4 bases not matched to a gene.

V usage is TRBV10-3 and J usage is TRBJ1-2; D is possibly TRBD1 (5 bases). Per germline, CDR1 ENHRY and CDR2 SYGVKD. The V gene lost 5 bases and the J gene lost 4 bases, with 14 bases spanning the gap. The CDR3 sequence is 14 residues long. CDR3 residues: CAISWGLEGYGYTF. The CDR3 nucleotides are TGTGCCATCAGTTGGGGGTTGGAGGGCTATGGCTACACCTTC.

The J gene is TRBJ2-3, the V gene TRBV2; D perhaps matches TRBD2 (7 bases). The CDR3 length is 15 residues. With 6 bases removed from V and 0 bases from J, the gap between germline ends came to 13 bases. CDR1 SNHLY and CDR2 FYNNEI come from the germline V gene. This CDR3 reads CASRRGGVSTDTQYF. DNA of the CDR3: TGTGCCAGCAGGAGGGGGGGGGTGAGCACAGATACGCAGTATTTT.

The V gene is TRBV10-3, the J gene TRBJ2-3, with D possibly matching TRBD1 (5 bases). The germline V gene has CDR1 ENHRY and CDR2 SYGVKD. CDR3 length: 13 residues. V was shortened by 8 bases and J by 1 base, with 10 bases between the two germline ends. The CDR3 region is CAISGFGTDTQYF. CDR3 coding DNA: TGTGCCATCTCAGGGTTTGGCACAGATACGCAGTATTTT.